This entry lists 15 T cell receptor beta chains sequenced from one sample in a study of T cell clonality in common variable immunodeficiency. This table comes from immunoSEQ multiplex PCR, and its TCRdb copy is limited to in-frame clones, with some not included. Singletons are absent from the sample, which has tens of thousands of clones. The sample comprised peripheral blood mononuclear cells. The receptor source for this set is a person between 18 and 75 years old in good health.

A word on this clone: One junction end disagrees with the germline gene, perhaps due to a read error. This chain's CDR3 is CSSSQGQAYEQYF. The part of the CDR3 DNA that was read is TGTTCCAGCAGCCAGGGACAGGCCTACGAG. The chain combines TRBV7-9 with TRBJ2-7; 8 positions match TRBD1. The CDR3 goes on 3 residues after the read ends, and that part is filled in from the germline J gene. Germline V CDR1 and CDR2: SEHNR, FQNEAQ (reference sequence). CDR3 length: 13 residues.

This clone was seen at least ten times. The observed sequence ends 3 residues before the CDR3 terminus, with the missing tail filled in from the germline J gene. The chain uses TRBV19 and TRBJ1-1; no clear D. The CDR3 has 14 residues. CDR1 and CDR2 from the germline V gene are LNHDA and SQIVND (reference sequence). V lost 7 bases and J lost 4, with 16 bases in between. The CDR3 protein is CASTRRVGVTEAFF. The CDR3 bases that were read are TGTGCCAGTACCCGCCGGGTTGGTGTCACTGAA.

This clone appeared many times. The sequenced CDR3 bases are TGTGCCAGCAGTTACATGGAGGCGGGAGGGCGAGAGACC. It specifies CASSYMEAGGRET. In full, the CDR3 reads CASSYMEAGGRETQYF. The chain links TRBV6-2 or TRBV6-3 to TRBJ2-5; 9 bases line up with TRBD2. The read finishes 3 residues shy of the CDR3 end, and the germline J gene is used to complete it. The V segment lost 2 bases and the J segment 4 bases; nucleotides outside the gene matches: 8. The CDR3 runs 16 residues. The germline CDR1 and CDR2 sequences are MNHEY and SVGEGT.

This clone was seen many times. Sequencing ends 3 residues short of the CDR3 end; the germline J gene provides the rest. The chain joins TRBV20-1 to TRBJ1-4; D is unclear. The length of the CDR3 is 14 residues. V gave up 2 bases and J gave up 8 bases, with 15 bases separating them. Per germline, CDR1 DFQATT and CDR2 SNEGSKA (reference sequence). The CDR3 DNA, read in part, is TGCAGTGCTAGAAAAGGCAGCCTAGAGGAAAAA. Translation: CSARKGSLEEK. From start to end, the CDR3 is CSARKGSLEEKLFF.

Note on this clone: The CDR3 is cut off 3 residues early in the read; its end comes from the germline J gene. The rearrangement links TRBV11-2 to TRBJ2-1, with 7 positions matching TRBD2. The J segment lost 3 bases and the V segment lost 4 bases, leaving 6 bases of the junction unmatched. Germline assignment: CDR1 SGHAT and CDR2 FQNNGV. This CDR3 region has 15 residues. The CDR3 here is CASSSGTTRYNEQFF. The sequenced part of the CDR3 DNA is TGTGCCAGCAGCTCTGGGACTACACGCTACAATGAG.

This clone has at least ten counts. The CDR3 spells CASSQDSVPSGANVLTF. Partial CDR3 DNA: TGTGCCAGCAGCCAAGACTCAGTTCCCTCTGGGGCCAACGTC. This sequence joins TRBV14 and TRBJ2-6, with no clear D. The CDR3 extends 3 residues past the end of the read, so its final part is completed from the germline J gene. V shed 0 bases and J shed 0 bases, with 9 bases lying between them. The CDR3 has 17 residues. Germline CDR1 and CDR2: SGHDN and FVKESK.

This clone was detected many times. The observed sequence ends 3 residues before the CDR3 terminus, with the missing tail filled in from the germline J gene. V is TRBV18 and J is TRBJ2-5, with TRBD2 matching 7 bases. The germline gives CDR1 KGHSH, CDR2 LQKENI. V trimming: 3 bases; J trimming: 2 bases; junction bases outside the gene matches: 9. CDR3 size: 16 residues. The sequenced CDR3 bases are TGTGCCAGCTCACCCCCTGGGGGGGACGGACAAGAGACC. It is translated as CASSPPGGDGQET. From start to end, the CDR3 is CASSPPGGDGQETQYF.

The sample holds many counts of this clone. Sequencing ends 3 residues short of the CDR3 end; the germline J gene provides the rest. This chain joins TRBV30 and TRBJ2-7; 10 bases align to TRBD1. CDR1 and CDR2 from the germline V gene are GTSNPN and SVGIG (reference sequence). The V gene end was trimmed by 1 base and the J gene end by 5 bases; junction bases not matched to a gene: 5. The CDR3 runs 14 residues. The CDR3 spells CAWSGGQGHDEQYF. The DNA read from the CDR3 is TGTGCCTGGAGTGGGGGACAGGGGCACGACGAG.

Turning to this clone: Read coverage stops 3 residues before the CDR3 terminus; the germline J gene supplies the remainder. The V gene is TRBV19, the J gene TRBJ1-2; D is perhaps TRBD1 (6 bases). CDR1 and CDR2 (germline): LNHDA, SQIVND (reference sequence). The CDR3 loop spans 11 amino acids. The CDR3 reads CATQQGLTYTF. The covered CDR3 bases are TGTGCCACCCAACAGGGCTTAACC.

This clone was recorded at least ten times. Coverage ceases 3 residues before the CDR3 finishes, and the germline J gene fills in the end. The chain uses TRBV5-1 and TRBJ2-1, with a weak D call TRBD1 (6 bases). The CDR3 spans 15 residues. The V end lost 4 bases, the J end lost 7 bases, and 18 bases lay between the germline ends. Germline V gene lookup returns CDR1 SGHRS and CDR2 YFSETQ. CDR3 sequence reads: CASSPHIGGWNEQFF. The sequenced CDR3 bases are TGCGCCAGCAGCCCCCATATTGGGGGCTGGAATGAG.

This clone has ten or more counts. The CDR3 end lies 3 residues beyond the end of the read and is filled in from the germline J gene. This chain connects TRBV12-3 or TRBV12-4 to TRBJ2-3, with D possibly being TRBD1 or TRBD2 (5 bases each). CDR3 length: 14 amino acids. V was cut by 6 bases and J by 1 base, with 11 bases left in between. CDR3 region: CASRYRGGTDTQYF. The part of the CDR3 DNA that was read is TGTGCCAGCAGGTACAGAGGGGGCACAGATACG.

This clone was picked up many times. The CDR3 end is not reached by the read, which stops 3 residues before it; the germline J gene fills it in. The rearrangement joins TRBV28 to TRBJ2-3, with TRBD1 matching 8 bases. Germline CDR1 is MDHEN and CDR2 is SYDVKM. The junction had 4 bases not matched to a gene; V was cut back by 6 bases and J by 2 bases. The CDR3 covers 14 residues. The CDR3: CASRQGGPTDTQYF. CDR3 DNA (partial): TGTGCCAGCAGACAGGGGGGTCCCACAGATACG.

This clone was seen repeatedly, ten times or more. The CDR3 loop is CSARTGGQANTGELFF. The part of the CDR3 DNA that was read is TGCAGTGCCCGGACAGGGGGTCAAGCGAACACCGGGGAG. The chain joins TRBV20-1 to TRBJ2-2; TRBD1 aligns across 10 bases. The DNA ends 3 residues before the CDR3 does, and the rest of the CDR3 is filled in from the germline J gene. Trimming at V came to 6 bases and at J to 0 bases, leaving 7 bases not matched to a gene. CDR1 DFQATT and CDR2 SNEGSKA come from the germline V gene (reference sequence). This CDR3 is built from 16 residues.

There are many counts of this clone. CDR3 region: CSARVVTSGRNEQFF. The part of the CDR3 DNA that was read is TGCAGTGCTAGAGTGGTGACTAGCGGGAGGAATGAG. The chain uses TRBV20-1 and TRBJ2-1; 13 bases map to TRBD2. The read ends 3 residues before the CDR3 terminus; that terminus is restored from the germline J gene. V lost 1 base and J lost 7; bases outside the gene matches: 4. This CDR3 is 15 amino acids long. Germline CDR1 reads DFQATT; CDR2 reads SNEGSKA (reference sequence).

This clone was recorded many times. The read terminates 3 residues ahead of where the CDR3 ends, so the germline J gene completes it. The chain has TRBV7-8 and TRBJ1-2; D is uncertain. Trimming took 1 base from V and 3 from J, leaving 6 bases between them. CDR3 size: 13 residues. Germline loops: CDR1 SGHVS, CDR2 FQNEAQ. Partial CDR3 DNA: TGTGCCAGCAGCTTAGAAGAGGACTATGGC. Protein: CASSLEEDYG. Given in full, the CDR3 is CASSLEEDYGYTF.